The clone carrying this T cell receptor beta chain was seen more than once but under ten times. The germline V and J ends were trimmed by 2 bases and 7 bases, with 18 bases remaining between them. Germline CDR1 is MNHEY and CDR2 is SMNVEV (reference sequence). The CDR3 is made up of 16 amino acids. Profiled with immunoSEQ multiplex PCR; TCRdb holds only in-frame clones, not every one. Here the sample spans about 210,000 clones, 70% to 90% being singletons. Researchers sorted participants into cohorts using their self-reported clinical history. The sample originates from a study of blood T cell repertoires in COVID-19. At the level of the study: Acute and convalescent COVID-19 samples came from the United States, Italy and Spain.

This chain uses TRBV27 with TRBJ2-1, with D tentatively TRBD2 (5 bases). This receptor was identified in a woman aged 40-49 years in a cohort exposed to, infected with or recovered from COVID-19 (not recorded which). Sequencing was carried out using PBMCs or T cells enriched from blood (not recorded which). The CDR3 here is CASSLNRPIRGNEQFF. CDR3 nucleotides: TGTGCCAGCAGTTTAAATCGCCCAATTCGAGGGAATGAGCAGTTCTTC.